The 32 T cell receptor beta chains below all came from one sample that was sequenced in a study of T cell responses to AZD1222 COVID-19 vaccine. Some clones are missing from TCRdb's copy, which holds only in-frame ones; the method was immunoSEQ multiplex PCR. The sample lists tens of thousands of clones, under 90% occurring once. This specimen was peripheral blood, taken on day 0 of AZD1222 vaccination. Every receptor here comes from an adult in good health.

This chain links TRBV4-1 with TRBJ2-7; tentative D call: TRBD1 (5 bases). Trimming shortened V by 1 base and J by 0 bases, and 16 bases separated the two germline ends. The CDR3 is 17 amino acids. The germline gives CDR1 MGHRA, CDR2 YSYEKL. The CDR3 loop is CASSQAGFRANSYEQYF. The CDR3 bases are TGCGCCAGCAGCCAAGCTGGGTTCAGGGCTAACTCCTACGAGCAGTACTTC.

The chain combines TRBV7-8 with TRBJ2-3; D may be TRBD1 (6 bases). Germline V CDR1 and CDR2: SGHVS, FQNEAQ. Trimming removed 7 bases from V and 2 bases from J, with 13 bases in between. This CDR3 comprises 14 residues. The CDR3 is CASTLGQITDTQYF. DNA of the CDR3: TGTGCCAGCACCCTAGGACAGATCACAGATACGCAGTATTTT.

Details on this clone: A much more abundant neighbour one base away suggests this may be a read error. The gene calls are TRBV12-3 or TRBV12-4 and TRBJ1-5, with D unclear. The CDR3 sequence is 11 residues long. V was clipped by 1 base and J by 6 bases, with 1 base between them. For the CDR3, the DNA is TGTGCCAGCAGTTTAGGTCAGCCCCAGCATTTT. This codes for CASSLGQPQHF.

Only a few counts were recorded for this clone. This chain uses TRBV11-2 with TRBJ2-2; the match to TRBD1 covers 8 bases. The CDR3 spans 17 residues. CDR1 SGHAT and CDR2 FQNNGV come from the germline V gene. The junction had 15 bases not matched to a gene; V was cut back by 5 bases and J by 7 bases. Written as DNA, the CDR3 is TGTGCCAGCAGCCTGTCTTATCAGGGGGCGTATGACGGGGAGCTGTTTTTT. Its translation is CASSLSYQGAYDGELFF.

The CDR3 protein is CASSQVRSYQETQYF. The DNA of the CDR3 is TGTGCCAGCAGCCAAGTACGCAGCTACCAAGAGACCCAGTACTTC. The chain employs TRBV14 and TRBJ2-5; D uncertain. This CDR3 is 15 amino acids long. V lost 1 base and J lost 0, with 9 bases in between. CDR1 is SGHDN and CDR2 is FVKESK in the germline V gene.

The rearrangement uses TRBV28 and TRBJ1-2; no clear D. V lost 10 bases to trimming and J lost 0 bases, with 15 bases between them. The CDR3 length is 14 residues. CDR1 and CDR2 from the germline V gene are MDHEN and SYDVKM. CDR3 in amino acids: CATFSIGANYGYTF. CDR3 nucleotide sequence: TGTGCCACCTTCAGTATAGGAGCTAACTATGGCTACACCTTC.

V is TRBV24-1 and J is TRBJ1-3; D may be TRBD1 (5 bases). CDR3 size: 15 residues. CDR1 KGHDR and CDR2 SFDVKD come from the germline V gene. Deletions cut 4 bases from V and 1 base from J, with 10 bases between. CDR3 nucleotide sequence: TGTGCCACCAGTGAGGGCGGGGGATCTGGAAACACCATATATTTT. Residues: CATSEGGGSGNTIYF.

V and J are TRBV2 and TRBJ2-7; 12 nucleotides line up with TRBD2. CDR1 and CDR2 (germline): SNHLY, FYNNEI. This CDR3 has 16 amino acids. The ends lost 1 base at V and 6 bases at J; junction bases unmatched: 7. CDR3 sequence reads: CASSEGLAGAIAEQYF. DNA for the CDR3: TGTGCCAGCAGTGAAGGACTAGCGGGAGCCATAGCCGAGCAGTACTTC.

CDR3 in amino acids: CAWTEARRQANQPQHF. In DNA form, the CDR3 reads TGTGCCTGGACCGAGGCCCGGAGACAGGCAAATCAGCCCCAGCATTTT. This rearrangement joins TRBV30 to TRBJ1-5; D may be TRBD1 (6 bases). This CDR3 contains 16 residues. Trimming stripped 4 bases from V and 4 bases from J, with 20 bases between. CDR1 and CDR2 (germline): GTSNPN, SVGIG (reference sequence).

The chain uses TRBV19 and TRBJ1-3; no clear D. This CDR3 is 15 amino acids long. CDR1 LNHDA and CDR2 SQIVND come from the germline V gene (reference sequence). Trimming pared 9 bases from V and 0 bases from J, leaving 15 bases between. This CDR3 is CASQTPLHSGNTIYF. The CDR3 coding sequence is TGTGCCAGCCAGACACCACTGCACTCTGGAAACACCATATATTTT.

Only one count was recorded for this clone. The V gene is TRBV11-3, the J gene TRBJ2-1; tentative D call: TRBD2 (5 bases). CDR1 is SGHNT, CDR2 YENEEA, per germline. CDR3 length: 15 residues. V was clipped by 2 bases and J by 4 bases, with 12 bases between them. CDR3 coding DNA: TGTGCCAGCAGCTTACGGGGTGTTGGGTACAATGAGCAGTTCTTC. Protein sequence: CASSLRGVGYNEQFF.

This chain links TRBV7-9 with TRBJ1-2, with 7 bases aligning to TRBD1. Trimming at V came to 1 base and at J to 8 bases, leaving 4 bases not matched to a gene. CDR3 length: 13 residues. The germline V gene has CDR1 SEHNR and CDR2 FQNEAQ (reference sequence). In DNA, the CDR3 is TGTGCCAGCAGCTTAGGAGGGGGCGGCGGCTACACCTTC. Translating gives CASSLGGGGGYTF. Based on the CDR3 plus reference TRBV7-9 and TRBJ1-2, the full variable domain is DTGVSQNPRHKITKRGQNVTFRCDPISEHNRLYWYRQTLGQGPEFLTYFQNEAQLEKSRLLSDRFSAERPKGSFSTLEIQRTEQGDSAMYLCASSLGGGGGYTFGSGTRLTVV.

In DNA form, the CDR3 reads TGTGCCAGCAGCGCCCCAAAGCGACAGGGCTACGAGCAGTACTTC. Translated, it gives CASSAPKRQGYEQYF. The chain carries TRBV21-1 and TRBJ2-7; TRBD1, the table's D call, lacks a check against the DNA. TRBV21-1 is assigned pseudogene status. This CDR3 has 15 residues.

This clone was counted a few times. This chain links TRBV28 with TRBJ2-7, with D possibly matching TRBD1 (5 bases). This CDR3 has 16 residues. Trimming pared 5 bases from V and 3 bases from J, leaving 20 bases between. In germline, CDR1 is MDHEN, CDR2 SYDVKM. The CDR3 spells CASSGPYRTPNYEQYF. CDR3 sequence (DNA): TGTGCCAGCAGTGGACCGTACAGGACCCCCAACTACGAGCAGTACTTC. Complete variable domain (other parts from reference TRBV28 and TRBJ2-7): DVKVTQSSRYLVKRTGEKVFLECVQDMDHENMFWYRQDPGLGLRLIYFSYDVKMKEKGDIPEGYSVSREKKERFSLILESASTNQTSMYLCASSGPYRTPNYEQYFGPGTRLTVT.

The V call is TRBV29-1, the J call TRBJ2-3; 7 bases agree with TRBD1. The CDR3 consists of 13 residues. V dropped 7 bases and J dropped 2; count of bases not matched to a gene: 6. The germline V gene encodes CDR1 SQVTM and CDR2 ANQGSEA. CDR3 sequence reads: CSARQGSTDTQYF. In nucleotides, the CDR3 is TGCAGCGCGAGACAGGGCTCCACAGATACGCAGTATTTT.

The chain recombines TRBV6-5 with TRBJ2-3; TRBD2 aligns across 7 bases. Germline CDR1 and CDR2: MNHEY and SVGAGI. The CDR3 runs to 15 residues. The J segment lost 6 bases and the V segment lost 2 bases, leaving 8 bases of the junction unmatched. The CDR3 bases are TGTGCCAGCAGTTACCGAAGGACTAGTTCCGATACGCAGTATTTT. Translating it yields CASSYRRTSSDTQYF.

This clone was observed a few times. The chain combines TRBV7-2 with TRBJ1-3, with 7 bases matching TRBD1. The V gene end was trimmed by 8 bases and the J gene end by 4 bases; junction bases not matched to a gene: 8. The CDR3 spans 14 residues. CDR1 is SGHTA and CDR2 is FQGNSA in the germline V gene. CDR3 DNA: TGTGCCAGCTCCGACAGGGAAGCGGGAAACACCATATATTTT. It specifies CASSDREAGNTIYF.

This sequence joins TRBV9 and TRBJ1-1; 7 nucleotides align to TRBD1. The CDR3 contains 14 residues. Germline values: CDR1 SGDLS, CDR2 YYNGEE. V dropped 3 bases and J dropped 6; count of bases not matched to a gene: 8. The chain's CDR3 is CASSAMNRGSEAFF. The CDR3 DNA reads TGTGCCAGCAGCGCCATGAACAGGGGCTCTGAAGCTTTCTTT.

V gene TRBV28 combines with J gene TRBJ1-1; D unclear. The V gene's germline CDR1 is MDHEN and CDR2 SYDVKM. The V end was cut by 4 bases, the J end by 1 base, with 7 bases between. The CDR3 is 13 residues long. The CDR3 loop reads CASSSGKNTEAFF. The CDR3 DNA reads TGTGCCAGCAGTTCGGGAAAGAACACTGAAGCTTTCTTT.

This clone was counted between two and nine times. The rearrangement uses TRBV14 and TRBJ1-1; no clear D. This CDR3 contains 13 residues. Trimming cost V 2 bases and J 0 bases, with 4 bases left between them. Germline V gives CDR1 SGHDN, CDR2 FVKESK. The CDR3 sequence is CASSQLVNTEAFF. CDR3 DNA: TGTGCCAGCAGCCAATTGGTGAACACTGAAGCTTTCTTT.

The CDR3 DNA follows: TGCGCCAGCAGTTACAGTGGCAGCTATGGCTACACCTTC. Residues: CASSYSGSYGYTF. V usage is TRBV10-1 and J usage is TRBJ1-2; no firm D call. V was clipped by 5 bases and J by 4 bases, with 11 bases between them. From germline, CDR1 is WNHNN and CDR2 SYGVQD (reference sequence). The CDR3 loop spans 13 amino acids.

This chain uses TRBV28 with TRBJ2-2; no firm D call. The germline CDR1 and CDR2 sequences are MDHEN and SYDVKM. The V end was cut by 3 bases, the J end by 0 bases, with 14 bases between. This CDR3 is 17 amino acids long. The CDR3: CASSFWLGESNTGELFF. CDR3 nucleotide sequence: TGTGCCAGCAGTTTTTGGTTAGGAGAGTCGAACACCGGGGAGCTGTTTTTT.

This chain uses TRBV12-3 or TRBV12-4 with TRBJ1-5, with no clear D. CDR3 size: 12 residues. Trimming removed 6 bases at V and 0 bases at J, with 3 bases between. The CDR3 DNA sequence: TGTGCCAGCAGCCGTAGCAATCAGCCCCAGCATTTT. Encoded protein: CASSRSNQPQHF.

V usage is TRBV6-5 and J usage is TRBJ2-3; a weak D match, TRBD2 (6 bases). Deletions cut 7 bases from V and 1 base from J, with 12 bases between. Germline CDR1 and CDR2: MNHEY and SVGAGI. This CDR3 has 14 amino acids. The CDR3 spells CASKRPSGTDTQYF. The CDR3 DNA reads TGTGCCAGCAAGCGTCCTAGCGGCACAGATACGCAGTATTTT.

The CDR3 sequence is CASNREGVPYNEQFF. The DNA for the CDR3 is TGTGCCAGCAACCGAGAAGGGGTACCTTACAATGAGCAGTTCTTC. The rearrangement uses TRBV2 and TRBJ2-1, with a tentative D call TRBD1 (5 bases). The CDR3 length is 15 residues. The V end was cut by 7 bases, the J end by 4 bases, with 17 bases between. Germline CDR1 reads SNHLY; CDR2 reads FYNNEI.

This sequence joins TRBV10-3 and TRBJ1-4; D not resolved. There are 12 residues in the CDR3. The germline V gene has CDR1 ENHRY and CDR2 SYGVKD. The V gene lost 6 bases and the J gene lost 10 bases, with 12 bases spanning the gap. Here the CDR3 reads CAISAQDAKLFF. The CDR3 DNA reads as TGTGCCATCAGCGCCCAGGACGCAAAACTGTTTTTT.

The chain links TRBV27 to TRBJ2-1; tentatively, D is TRBD2 (7 bases). CDR1 MNHEY and CDR2 SMNVEV come from the germline V gene (reference sequence). Trimming took off 0 bases at V and 9 bases at J, with 18 bases between the two ends. The CDR3 consists of 16 residues. The chain's CDR3 is CASSLSAGALAGEQFF. The DNA for the CDR3 is TGTGCCAGCAGTTTATCGGCGGGGGCCCTTGCCGGTGAGCAGTTCTTC.

The chain couples TRBV2 to TRBJ1-1; the D gene is possibly TRBD1 (5 bases). This CDR3 spans 13 amino acids. V lost 6 bases and J lost 4, with 12 bases in between. CDR1 is SNHLY and CDR2 is FYNNEI in the germline V gene. This CDR3 is CASRPGSGTEAFF. The DNA of the CDR3 is TGTGCCAGCAGGCCAGGGTCGGGCACTGAAGCTTTCTTT.

The rearrangement joins TRBV4-3 to TRBJ2-7; D is unclear. Germline CDR1 and CDR2: LGHNA and YSLEER. V gave up 0 bases and J gave up 0 bases, with 9 bases separating them. The CDR3 extends over 15 amino acids. The CDR3 DNA reads TGCGCCAGCAGCCAAGAACGTTACGTCTCCTACGAGCAGTACTTC. This gives the protein CASSQERYVSYEQYF.

This CDR3 reads CASSRTTGGEAFF. In DNA, the CDR3 is TGTGCCAGTAGTAGGACAACGGGTGGTGAAGCTTTCTTT. The chain combines TRBV19 with TRBJ1-1, with D possibly being TRBD1 (5 bases). Germline V lookup: CDR1 LNHDA, CDR2 SQIVND (reference sequence). Trimming cost V 4 bases and J 7 bases, with 13 bases left between them. This CDR3 is built from 13 residues.

This clone was recorded once. The chain joins TRBV7-2 to TRBJ1-1; the match to TRBD1 covers 7 bases. The trim removed 3 bases at V and 0 bases at J, leaving 7 bases unmatched. From germline, CDR1 is SGHTA and CDR2 FQGNSA. CDR3 size: 16 residues. The CDR3 loop is CASSFGTVTMNTEAFF. DNA of the CDR3: TGTGCCAGCAGCTTCGGGACAGTAACCATGAACACTGAAGCTTTCTTT.

This chain links TRBV27 with TRBJ2-7; TRBD1 matches 8 bases. Germline V gene data show CDR1 as MNHEY and CDR2 as SMNVEV (reference sequence). J gave up 2 bases and V 6 bases, and 6 bases lay outside the gene matches. The CDR3 consists of 14 residues. CDR3 loop: CASSSGTGPYEQYF. The CDR3 DNA sequence: TGTGCCAGCAGCTCCGGGACAGGTCCCTACGAGCAGTACTTC.